These 5 T cell receptor beta chains came from one sample sequenced in a study of tissue T cells after allogeneic stem cell transplantation. The method was immunoSEQ multiplex PCR; TCRdb's version includes in-frame clones alone and lacks a portion of them. Of roughly 5,000 clones in the sample, roughly 47% were seen once. The time point here: mouse harvest day 7 after allogeneic transplant. Mouse grafts combined 10^7 T-cell-depleted bone marrow cells with 10^6 splenic CD5+ T cells. Sequenced: skin. Receptor source: a female BALB/c mouse given C57BL/6 T cells with graft-versus-host disease after an allogeneic hematopoietic cell transplant.

In the case of this clone: Gene names and germline refer to mouse. The CDR3: CASSLGANTEVFF. Partial CDR3 DNA: TGTGCCAGCAGTCTCGGTGCAAACACAGAAGTCTTC. This sequence joins TRBV26 and TRBJ1-1; D not resolved. With the read ending 1 residue before the CDR3 end, the germline J gene is used to fill in that end. Trimming took 3 bases from V and 0 from J, leaving 5 bases between them. This CDR3 is built from 13 residues. From germline, CDR1 is KGHPV and CDR2 FQNQEV (reference sequence).

This clone was observed a few times. The genes are named according to mouse. The read ends 1 residue early relative to the CDR3; the germline J gene fills the gap. The V gene is TRBV23, the J gene TRBJ1-1; the D call TRBD1 from the table was never checked on the DNA. The CDR3 extends over 14 amino acids. Germline CDR1 and CDR2: KGHTA and FQNQQP. The CDR3 DNA, read in part, is TGCTCCAGCAGTCAATCGAACAGAAACACAGAAGTCTTC. Translation: CSSSQSNRNTEVF. From start to end, the CDR3 is CSSSQSNRNTEVFF.

Notes on this clone: These gene names are mouse names. The CDR3 end is not reached by the read, which stops 1 residue before it; the germline J gene fills it in. The chain has TRBV23 and TRBJ2-1; TRBD2, the table's D call, lacks a check against the DNA. Germline V gene lookup returns CDR1 KGHTA and CDR2 FQNQQP. This CDR3 spans 13 amino acids. The sequenced part of the CDR3 DNA is TGCTCCAGCAGTCCTCTGGGATATGCTGAGCAGTTC. It translates to CSSSPLGYAEQF. From start to end, the CDR3 is CSSSPLGYAEQFF.

Details on this clone: Mouse germline and gene names are used. The CDR3 end is not reached by the read, which stops 1 residue before it; the germline J gene fills it in. The gene calls are TRBV1 and TRBJ1-6; 10 positions match TRBD1. TRBJ1-6 is designated an ORF whose function remains uncertain. V lost 5 bases to trimming and J lost 7 bases; unmatched junction nucleotides: 5. Germline assignment: CDR1 NSQYPW and CDR2 LRSPGD (reference sequence). This CDR3 comprises 15 residues. The CDR3 reads CTCSSGTGENSPLYF. Partial CDR3 DNA: TGCACCTGCAGTTCCGGGACAGGGGAAAATTCGCCCCTCTAC.

Comments on this clone: Gene names and germline match the mouse. The read ends 1 residue shy of where the CDR3 ends; the end is completed using the germline J gene. V gene TRBV26 combines with J gene TRBJ1-4, with 9 bases fitting TRBD1. Germline V CDR1 and CDR2: KGHPV, FQNQEV (reference sequence). V was pared by 4 bases and J by 6 bases, with 3 bases of the junction left unmatched. The CDR3 extends over 14 amino acids. The CDR3 bases that were read are TGTGCCAGCAGTCCAGGACAGGGGCACGAAAGATTATTT. This gives the protein CASSPGQGHERLF. The whole CDR3 protein is CASSPGQGHERLFF.